This TCR beta chain is from a study of T-cell memory formation after mild COVID-19. Study conclusions and caveats: For contracting clones, CD4+ ones sat mainly in CM and EM, CD8+ in EMRA.

In TCRdb, the 5' RACE reads were re-called with MiXCR into one record per CDR3 protein. The sample carries some 340,000 distinct CDR3 sequences, 10% to 15% recorded once. This clonotype has more than one count but fewer than ten. Its antigen is not known. This CDR3 has 15 residues. The V gene lost 7 bases and the J gene lost 3 bases, with 19 bases spanning the gap. The rearrangement joins TRBV12-3 or TRBV12-4 to TRBJ2-7; a possible D gene is TRBD1 (6 bases). Sequencing was performed on PBMCs or a T cell subset sorted from them (not recorded which). This TCR was sampled from a man younger than 30 who had mild COVID-19 (a few samples of this study predate the infection). Cell type and time point are not known. CDR3 amino acids: CASTDDRRPNYEQYF. In DNA form, the CDR3 reads TGTGCCAGCACCGACGACAGGAGACCCAACTACGAGCAGTACTTC.